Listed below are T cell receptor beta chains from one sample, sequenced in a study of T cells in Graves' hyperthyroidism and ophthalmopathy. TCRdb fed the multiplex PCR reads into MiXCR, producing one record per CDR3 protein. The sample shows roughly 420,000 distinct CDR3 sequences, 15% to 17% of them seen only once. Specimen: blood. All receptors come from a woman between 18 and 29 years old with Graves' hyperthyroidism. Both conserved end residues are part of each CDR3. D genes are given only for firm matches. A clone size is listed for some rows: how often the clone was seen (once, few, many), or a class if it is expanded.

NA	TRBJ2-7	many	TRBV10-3	CAISESRGSPGEQYF	TGTGCCATCAGTGAGTCGAGGGGTTCCCCGGGCGAGCAGTACTTC
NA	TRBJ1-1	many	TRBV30	CAWSGGREITEAFF	TGTGCCTGGAGTGGGGGGCGCGAGATCACTGAAGCTTTCTTT
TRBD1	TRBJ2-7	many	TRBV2	CASSPGQGFDEQYF	TGTGCCAGCAGTCCGGGACAGGGTTTCGACGAGCAGTACTTC
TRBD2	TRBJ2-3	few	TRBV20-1	CSVVSGGTSTDTQYF	TGCAGTGTTGTTAGCGGGGGGACTAGCACAGATACGCAGTATTTT
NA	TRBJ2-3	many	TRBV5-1	CASSLGGPGDTQYF	TGCGCCAGCAGCTTGGGGGGCCCAGGAGATACGCAGTATTTT
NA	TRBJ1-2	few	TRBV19	CASSPRDPYNYGYTF	TGTGCCAGTTCCCCACGGGACCCATATAACTATGGCTACACCTTC
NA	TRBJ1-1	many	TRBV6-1	CASSEARGNTEAFF	TGTGCCAGCAGTGAAGCGAGGGGTAACACTGAAGCTTTCTTT
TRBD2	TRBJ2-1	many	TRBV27	CASIGGRLAGGGNEQFF	TGTGCCAGCATCGGGGGGAGGCTAGCGGGAGGGGGGAATGAGCAGTTCTTC
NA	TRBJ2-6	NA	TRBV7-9	CASSLGVSGSGANVLTF	TGTGCCAGCAGCTTAGGAGTTTCTGGCTCTGGGGCCAACGTCCTGACTTTC
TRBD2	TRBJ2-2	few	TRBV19	CASTLGLAGEGTGELFF	TGTGCCAGTACGCTTGGGCTAGCGGGAGAGGGAACCGGGGAGCTGTTTTTT
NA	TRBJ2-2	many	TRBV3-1	CASSPSWASYTGELFF	TGTGCCAGCAGCCCCTCTTGGGCTTCCTACACCGGGGAGCTGTTTTTT
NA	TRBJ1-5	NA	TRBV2	CASSESNSVNRGQPQHF	TGTGCCAGCAGTGAAAGTAACTCCGTAAACAGAGGACAGCCCCAGCATTTT
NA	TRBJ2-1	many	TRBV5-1	CASSKGNEQFF	TGCGCCAGCAGCAAGGGTAATGAGCAGTTCTTC
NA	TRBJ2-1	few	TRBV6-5	CASSYLPGWRGSYNEQFF	TGTGCCAGCAGTTACTTGCCGGGGTGGAGGGGCTCCTACAATGAGCAGTTCTTC
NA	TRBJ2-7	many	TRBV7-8	CASSLWGSGSYEQYF	TGTGCCAGCAGCTTATGGGGCTCCGGCTCCTACGAGCAGTACTTC
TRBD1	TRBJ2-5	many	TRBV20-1	CSVNIVGTGSDGETQYF	TGCAGTGTTAACATTGTGGGGACAGGGAGTGACGGAGAGACCCAGTACTTC
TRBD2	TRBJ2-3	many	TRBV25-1	CASSGGTSGSTDTQYF	TGTGCCAGCAGTGGCGGGACTAGCGGGAGCACAGATACGCAGTATTTT
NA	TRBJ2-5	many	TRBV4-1	CASSALWFQETQYF	TGCGCCAGCAGCGCCTTATGGTTCCAAGAGACCCAGTACTTC
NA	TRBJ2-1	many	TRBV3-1	CASSRTEGGLNEQFF	TGTGCCAGCAGCCGCACCGAAGGAGGGTTGAATGAGCAGTTCTTC
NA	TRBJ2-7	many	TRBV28	CASSHPPEQYF	TGTGCCAGCTCCCATCCCCCCGAGCAGTACTTC
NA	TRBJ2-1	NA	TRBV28	CASNLPGASSYNEQFF	TGTGCCAGCAACCTTCCGGGGGCGAGCTCCTACAATGAGCAGTTCTTC
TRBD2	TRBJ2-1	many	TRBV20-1	CSARDSGGADEQFF	TGCAGTGCTAGAGATAGCGGGGGGGCTGATGAGCAGTTCTTC
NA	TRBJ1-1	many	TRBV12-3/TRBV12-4	CASSLARDTEAFF	TGTGCCAGCAGTTTAGCCCGGGACACTGAAGCTTTCTTT
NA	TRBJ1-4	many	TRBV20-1	CSAPRTHNNEKLFF	TGCAGTGCTCCCCGGACACATAATAATGAAAAACTGTTTTTT
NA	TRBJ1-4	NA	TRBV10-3	CAISSGTENEKLFF	TGTGCCATCAGCTCCGGGACGGAGAATGAAAAACTGTTTTTT
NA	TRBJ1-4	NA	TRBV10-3	CATGEAENEKLFF	TGTGCCACGGGGGAGGCTGAAAATGAAAAACTGTTTTTT
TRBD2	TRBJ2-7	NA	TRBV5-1	CASRVGTSGMIFSYEQYF	TGCGCCAGCAGGGTCGGGACTAGCGGGATGATTTTCTCCTACGAGCAGTACTTC
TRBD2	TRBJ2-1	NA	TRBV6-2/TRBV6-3	CASSYSITAGGPTSGDYNEQFF	TGTGCCAGCAGTTACTCAATCACAGCAGGGGGCCCGACTAGCGGGGACTACAATGAGCAGTTCTTC
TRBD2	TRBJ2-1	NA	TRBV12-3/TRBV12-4	CASQPGLPSTEQFF	TGTGCCAGCCAACCGGGACTACCCTCGACTGAGCAGTTCTTC
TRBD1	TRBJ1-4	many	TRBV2	CASRETGNEKLFF	TGTGCCAGCAGGGAGACAGGGAATGAAAAACTGTTTTTT
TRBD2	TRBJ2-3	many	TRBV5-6	CASSTTWTSVDTQYF	TGTGCCAGCAGCACTACTTGGACTAGCGTTGATACGCAGTATTTT
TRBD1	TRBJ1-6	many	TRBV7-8	CASSARQGKTYNSPLHF	TGTGCCAGCAGCGCCCGACAGGGAAAAACCTATAATTCACCCCTCCACTTT
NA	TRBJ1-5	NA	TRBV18	CASSPRNPTGGINQPQHF	TGTGCCAGCTCACCTAGGAACCCAACCGGGGGTATTAATCAGCCCCAGCATTTT
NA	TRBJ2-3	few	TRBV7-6	CASSPGQPADTQYF	TGTGCCAGCAGCCCGGGACAACCGGCAGATACGCAGTATTTT
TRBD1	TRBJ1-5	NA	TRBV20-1	CSARTGAAQPQHF	TGCAGTGCTCGGACAGGGGCCGCTCAGCCCCAGCATTTT